These 2 T cell receptor beta chains were all obtained from the same sample, sequenced in a study of cytomegalovirus exposure and HLA in healthy donors. The PCR used 60 Vbeta and 13 Jbeta primers. Some clones are missing from TCRdb's copy, which holds only in-frame ones; the method was immunoSEQ multiplex PCR. Among 80,000 to 90,000 clones listed, approximately 79% were seen once. Sequenced material: PBMCs. The source of these receptors is a man between 25 and 39 years old in good health and CMV-seronegative.

This clone was recorded a few times. The V call is TRBV11-2, the J call TRBJ1-3; 8 bases align to TRBD1. The CDR3 covers 15 residues. Germline assignment: CDR1 SGHAT and CDR2 FQNNGV. Trimming at V came to 3 bases and at J to 1 base, leaving 2 bases not matched to a gene. The CDR3 DNA is TGTGCCAGCAGCTTGGACAGGGAGTCTGGAAACACCATATATTTT. Translated: CASSLDRESGNTIYF.

This chain links TRBV29-1 with TRBJ2-7; perhaps TRBD2 as D (5 bases). The germline V gene encodes CDR1 SQVTM and CDR2 ANQGSEA. The CDR3 extends over 16 amino acids. V dropped 3 bases and J dropped 0 bases, with 18 bases sitting between them. The CDR3 here is CSVEGLSGILSYEQYF. The CDR3 DNA follows: TGCAGCGTTGAGGGGTTGAGCGGAATCCTCTCCTACGAGCAGTACTTC.